The T cell receptor (beta chain) described here comes from a study of T cells expressing NK-cell markers. Study information: The study drew TCR beta repertoires from sorted CD3+CD56+NKG2C+, CD3+CD56+NKG2C- and CD3+CD56-NKG2C+ T cells. Study-wide points: Expanded NKG2C+ T cell clones were not confirmed as HCMV-specific. In several donors, dominant CD3+CD56+NKG2C+ clones formed roughly 1.0-7.5% of CD8+ cells.

As concerns this clonotype: Its antigen is not identified.

CDR1 SGHTA and CDR2 FQGTGA come from the germline V gene. This CDR3 region has 17 residues. 5'RACE template switching built TCR beta cDNA with unique molecular identifiers. TCRdb reprocessed the 5' RACE reads and stores each CDR3 protein as one record, lacking DNA. The sample totals about 260,000 distinct CDR3 sequences. The clonotype comes from a woman aged 18-70 years in good health. Specimen: blood T cells: a sorted CD56 or NKG2C T cell subset, CD4+ or CD8+ T cells, or bulk PBMC T cells (not recorded which). This chain uses TRBV7-3 with TRBJ2-2; the TRBD2 assignment by TCRdb is unverifiable without DNA. The CDR3 is CASSSHGTSANTGELFF.